A single sample gave rise to the 20 T cell receptor beta chains below, sequenced in a study of read filtering for tumor transcriptome and immune sequencing. The library was built from about 400 ng RNA with molecular barcoded adaptors for alpha/delta and beta/gamma chains. MiXCR, run by TCRdb on the reads, gives a single entry per CDR3 protein. The sample lists 50,000 or so distinct CDR3 sequences, approximately 18% seen once, with 15% to 17% in the top ten. Sequencing was performed on a population of CD138-negative cells sorted from bone marrow. All receptors come from a donor aged 40 or over with multiple myeloma.

This clonotype was seen at least ten times. The chain uses TRBV12-3 or TRBV12-4 and TRBJ2-5; TRBD2 matches at 15 bases. The V and J ends lost 2 bases and 5 bases, in that order; junction bases with no gene match: 18. CDR3 length: 21 residues. The CDR3 reads CASSLRAAGTSGRQGKETQYF. The DNA of the CDR3 is TGTGCCAGCAGTTTAAGGGCTGCCGGGACTAGCGGGAGGCAGGGAAAGGAGACCCAGTACTTC.

This clonotype came up many times. The chain recombines TRBV29-1 with TRBJ1-1, with D perhaps TRBD1 (5 bases). CDR3 size: 14 residues. In germline, CDR1 is SQVTM, CDR2 ANQGSEA. Trimming removed 5 bases from V and 0 bases from J, with 13 bases in between. In DNA, the CDR3 is TGCAGCGTTCGCCTCGGGACGGTGAACACTGAAGCTTTCTTT. Protein sequence: CSVRLGTVNTEAFF.

This clonotype showed up many times. The chain links TRBV5-1 to TRBJ2-1, with TRBD1 matching over 7 bases. V dropped 4 bases and J dropped 8; count of bases not matched to a gene: 9. CDR3 length: 14 residues. Germline V gene lookup returns CDR1 SGHRS and CDR2 YFSETQ. The CDR3: CASSLPRQGYEQFF. The CDR3 nucleotides are TGCGCCAGCAGCCTCCCTCGACAGGGCTATGAGCAGTTCTTC.

This clonotype occurred once. The chain recombines TRBV28 with TRBJ1-3; D possibly corresponds to TRBD1 (6 bases). Trimming removed 8 bases at V and 8 bases at J, with 19 bases between. CDR3 size: 14 residues. Germline V gives CDR1 MDHEN, CDR2 SYDVKM. For the CDR3, the DNA is TGTGCCAGCCCTCCTCAGGGGAGGGAAGACACCATATATTTT. It codes for CASPPQGREDTIYF.

This clonotype has a count of ten or more. This chain connects TRBV20-1 to TRBJ2-1, with D unclear. The CDR3 is made up of 16 amino acids. The V and J ends lost 3 bases and 0 bases respectively, with 15 bases between them. CDR1 and CDR2 (germline): DFQATT, SNEGSKA (reference sequence). The CDR3 loop reads CSASDPSRSSYNEQFF. The CDR3, as DNA: TGCAGTGCTAGTGACCCCAGCAGAAGCTCCTACAATGAGCAGTTCTTC.

This clonotype was seen a few times. This chain links TRBV29-1 with TRBJ1-2; the D is unclear. CDR1 is SQVTM and CDR2 is ANQGSEA in the germline V gene. Trimming took off 4 bases at V and 1 base at J, with 10 bases between the two ends. The CDR3 runs to 13 residues. CDR3 DNA sequence: TGCAGCGTTGCGGGGTATTTTAACTATGGCTACACCTTC. Its protein is CSVAGYFNYGYTF.

As regards this clonotype: A read error may be the cause here, since a much bigger clone is one base away. The J gene is TRBJ1-4, the V gene TRBV2; a weak D match, TRBD1 (5 bases). Germline CDR1 reads SNHLY; CDR2 reads FYNNEI. The CDR3 sequence is 14 residues long. CDR3 sequence (DNA): TGTGCCAGCAGAGCAGGGCCAACTAATGAAAAACCGTTTTTT. Its protein is CASRAGPTNEKPFF.

This clonotype has ten or more counts. The chain recombines TRBV6-2 or TRBV6-3 with TRBJ2-3; 8 positions agree with TRBD2. The length of the CDR3 is 14 residues. After removal of 4 bases from V and 14 bases from J, the junction contained 14 bases not matched to a gene. The V gene's germline CDR1 is MNHEY and CDR2 SVGEGT. The CDR3 sequence: CASSFQSSGISAYF. The CDR3 DNA is TGTGCCAGCAGTTTCCAGAGTAGCGGGATCTCGGCGTATTTT.

This clonotype occurred many times. The genes are TRBV7-3 and TRBJ2-3, with 9 bases that match TRBD1. V shed 5 bases and J 2 bases; nucleotides not matched to a gene: 5. CDR3 length equals 15 residues. Germline lookup yields CDR1 SGHTA and CDR2 FQGTGA. Written as DNA, the CDR3 is TGTGCCAGCAGCATCGGGACAGGGACCACAGATACGCAGTATTTT. This encodes CASSIGTGTTDTQYF.

This clonotype was counted many times. The chain has TRBV5-1 and TRBJ2-2; 8 positions agree with TRBD1. Looked up from germline, CDR1 is SGHRS and CDR2 is YFSETQ. Trimming cost V 0 bases and J 3 bases; bases outside gene matches: 13. CDR3 size: 19 residues. The CDR3 nucleotides read TGCGCCAGCAGCTTGGTCCCCCCGACAGGGGCCGGGTACACCGGGGAGCTGTTTTTT. It encodes CASSLVPPTGAGYTGELFF.

In the case of this clonotype: Since a much larger clone is just one base distant, this may be a read error. The chain links TRBV20-1 to TRBJ2-2; 8 nucleotides line up with TRBD2. The CDR3 consists of 16 residues. Germline V gene lookup returns CDR1 DFQATT and CDR2 SNEGSKA (reference sequence). V shed 1 base and J 4 bases; nucleotides not matched to a gene: 8. The CDR3 coding sequence is TGCAGTGCTAGAGCCAGCGGGAGAGAGTCCACCGGGGAGCTGTTTTTT. Translation gives CSARASGRESTGELFF.

On this clonotype itself: A much bigger clone sits one base away, suggesting this may be a read error. The chain links TRBV7-9 to TRBJ1-1; D gene unclear. The CDR3 consists of 13 residues. The germline V gene encodes CDR1 SEHNR and CDR2 FQNEAQ (reference sequence). The CDR3 region is CASSFPGTTEAIF. The CDR3, as DNA: TGTGCCAGCAGCTTCCCGGGTACCACTGAAGCTATCTTT.

The rearrangement uses TRBV28 and TRBJ2-4; no firm D call. V lost 4 bases and J lost 7, with 5 bases in between. CDR3 length equals 11 residues. Per germline, CDR1 MDHEN and CDR2 SYDVKM. CDR3 residues: CASSSLNIQYF. The CDR3 coding sequence is TGTGCCAGCAGTTCCCTCAACATTCAGTACTTC. Combining the CDR3 with reference TRBV28 and TRBJ2-4 gives the whole variable domain DVKVTQSSRYLVKRTGEKVFLECVQDMDHENMFWYRQDPGLGLRLIYFSYDVKMKEKGDIPEGYSVSREKKERFSLILESASTNQTSMYLCASSSLNIQYFGAGTRLSVL.

This rearrangement joins TRBV20-1 to TRBJ1-1, with unresolved D. V was clipped by 0 bases and J by 2 bases, with 10 bases between them. CDR3 size: 14 residues. Germline CDR1 and CDR2: DFQATT and SNEGSKA (reference sequence). CDR3 in amino acids: CSARDLQINTEAFF. In DNA, the CDR3 is TGCAGTGCTAGAGATCTTCAGATAAACACTGAAGCTTTCTTT.

About this clonotype: A read error may explain this, as a much larger clone is one base away. CDR3 sequence reads: CAGSTTFLSSYEQYF. The CDR3 region has the DNA TGTGCCGGTAGTACTACGTTCCTATCGTCCTACGAGCAGTACTTC. The V and J genes are TRBV19 and TRBJ2-7; D uncertain. CDR1 and CDR2 (germline): LNHDA, SQIVND (reference sequence). The CDR3 is 15 residues long.

At least ten counts were recorded for this clonotype. The chain recombines TRBV7-9 with TRBJ2-1; D is ambiguous. The length of the CDR3 is 16 residues. Germline CDR1 SEHNR, CDR2 FQNEAQ (reference sequence). V was shortened by 1 base and J by 7 bases, with 17 bases between the two germline ends. CDR3 DNA: TGTGCCAGCAGCTTAGAAGTAGTATCACCTCTAAATGAGCAGTTCTTC. Its protein product is CASSLEVVSPLNEQFF.

There are a few counts of this clonotype. V gene TRBV13 combines with J gene TRBJ2-5; D is perhaps TRBD1 (5 bases). The CDR3 spans 14 residues. CDR1 is PRHDT and CDR2 is FYEKMQ in the germline V gene (reference sequence). V was shortened by 5 bases and J by 7 bases, with 17 bases between the two germline ends. The CDR3 reads CASSADRQYTTQYF. The DNA for the CDR3 is TGTGCCAGCAGCGCAGACAGACAATACACGACCCAGTACTTC. The full variable domain, its missing parts supplied by reference TRBV13 and TRBJ2-5, is AAGVIQSPRHLIKEKRETATLKCYPIPRHDTVYWYQQGPGQDPQFLISFYEKMQSDKGSIPDRFSAQQFSDYHSELNMSSLELGDSALYFCASSADRQYTTQYFGPGTRLLVL.

This clonotype was seen ten or more times. The rearrangement uses TRBV11-2 and TRBJ2-3; 8 bases map to TRBD2. Per germline, CDR1 SGHAT and CDR2 FQNNGV. CDR3 length: 16 amino acids. Trimming at V came to 5 bases and at J to 2 bases, leaving 9 bases not matched to a gene. For the CDR3, the DNA is TGTGCCAGCAGCCCAGGGGCTAGCGGGCTCACAGATACGCAGTATTTT. Translated, it gives CASSPGASGLTDTQYF.

This clonotype was counted ten times or more. The chain couples TRBV29-1 to TRBJ1-4, with a weak D call TRBD1 (5 bases). Germline V CDR1 and CDR2: SQVTM, ANQGSEA. This CDR3 spans 13 amino acids. Between the trimmed V and J ends, which lost 4 bases and 7 bases, there was a span of 13 bases. The CDR3 coding sequence is TGCAGCGTTGGGCCCGGGGGGGTTGAAAAACTGTTTTTT. Its translation: CSVGPGGVEKLFF.

This clonotype was seen at least ten times. The CDR3 does not close with the conserved phenylalanine or tryptophan, likely indicating a read error. The chain couples TRBV7-9 to TRBJ2-1; D unclear. The V end was cut by 3 bases, the J end by 5 bases, with 11 bases between. Germline CDR1 is SEHNR and CDR2 is FQNEAQ (reference sequence). The CDR3 has 14 amino acids. This chain's CDR3 is CASSLNSWDNEQFS. As DNA, the CDR3 is TGTGCCAGCAGCTTGAACAGTTGGGACAATGAGCAGTTCTCC.